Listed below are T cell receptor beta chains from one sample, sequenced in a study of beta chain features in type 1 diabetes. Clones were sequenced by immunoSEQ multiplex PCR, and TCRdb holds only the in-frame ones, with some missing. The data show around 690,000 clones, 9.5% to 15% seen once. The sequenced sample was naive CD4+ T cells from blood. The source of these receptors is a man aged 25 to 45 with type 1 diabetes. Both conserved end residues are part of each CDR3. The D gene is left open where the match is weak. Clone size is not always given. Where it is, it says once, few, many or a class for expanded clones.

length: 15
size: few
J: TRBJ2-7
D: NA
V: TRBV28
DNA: TGTGCCAGCAGTTCTGCCGGGACTCGGACCTACGAGCAGTACTTC
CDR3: CASSSAGTRTYEQYF

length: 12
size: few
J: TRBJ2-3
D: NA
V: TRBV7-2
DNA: TGTGCCAGCAGCCCAGAAGTAGATACGCAGTATTTT
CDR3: CASSPEVDTQYF

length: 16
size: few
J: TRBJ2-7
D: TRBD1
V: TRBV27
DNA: TGTGCCAGCAGTTTATGGCCGGGACAGGGCTCCTACGAGCAGTACTTC
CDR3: CASSLWPGQGSYEQYF

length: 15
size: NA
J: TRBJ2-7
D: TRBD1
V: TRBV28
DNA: TGTGCCAGCAGCCGAGGGGGACAGGGGTCCTACGAGCAGTACTTC
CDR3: CASSRGGQGSYEQYF

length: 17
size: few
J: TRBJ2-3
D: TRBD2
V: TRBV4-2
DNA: TGTGCCAGCAGCCAAGAGACTAGCGGGGGTAGCCCAGATACGCAGTATTTT
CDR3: CASSQETSGGSPDTQYF

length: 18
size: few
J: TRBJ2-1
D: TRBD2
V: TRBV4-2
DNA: TGTGCCAGCAGCCAGGAACTCCCGGGACTAGCTTTGACCAATGAGCAGTTCTTC
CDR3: CASSQELPGLALTNEQFF

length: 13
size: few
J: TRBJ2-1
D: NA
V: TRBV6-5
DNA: TGTGCCAGCAGTTCGGCCGGAGACAATGAGCAGTTCTTC
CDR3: CASSSAGDNEQFF

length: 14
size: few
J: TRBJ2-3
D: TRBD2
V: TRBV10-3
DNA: TGTGCCATCAATAGCGGGGGCGACACAGATACGCAGTATTTT
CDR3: CAINSGGDTDTQYF

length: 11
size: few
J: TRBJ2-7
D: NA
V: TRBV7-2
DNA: TGTGCCAGCAGCTTAGAGGGACAGCAGTACTTC
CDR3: CASSLEGQQYF

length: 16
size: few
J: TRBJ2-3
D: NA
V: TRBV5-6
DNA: TGTGCCAGCAGCCGGCGACGGACAGCCAGCACAGATACGCAGTATTTT
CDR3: CASSRRRTASTDTQYF

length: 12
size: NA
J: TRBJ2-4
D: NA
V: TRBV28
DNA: TGTGCCAGCAGTCTACAGGGGGGGATTCAGTACTTC
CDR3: CASSLQGGIQYF

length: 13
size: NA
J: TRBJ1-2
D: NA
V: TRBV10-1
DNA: TGCGCCAGCAGTGAGTCAGGTGGCGGTGGCTACACCTTC
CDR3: CASSESGGGGYTF

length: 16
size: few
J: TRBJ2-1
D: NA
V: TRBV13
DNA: TGTGCCAGCAGCTTAGAACGGGGGGCCACCTACAATGAGCAGTTCTTC
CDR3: CASSLERGATYNEQFF

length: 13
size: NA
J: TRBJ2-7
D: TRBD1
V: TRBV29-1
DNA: TGCAGCGTTGCCGGGACAGTAATATACGAGCAGTACTTC
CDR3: CSVAGTVIYEQYF

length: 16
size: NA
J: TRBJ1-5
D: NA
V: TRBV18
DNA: TGTGCCAGCTCGCCGGGATCCCCCGGAACCAATCAGCCCCAGCATTTT
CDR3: CASSPGSPGTNQPQHF

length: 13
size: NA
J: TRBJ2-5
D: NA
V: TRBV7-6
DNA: TGTGCCAGCAGCTTAGTCACCCAAGAGACCCAGTACTTC
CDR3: CASSLVTQETQYF

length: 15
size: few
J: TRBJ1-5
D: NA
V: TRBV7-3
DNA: TGTGCCAGCAGCCCCCCCCGGTGGGGCAATCAGCCCCAGCATTTT
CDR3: CASSPPRWGNQPQHF

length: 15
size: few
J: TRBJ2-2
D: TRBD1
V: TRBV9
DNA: TGTGCCAGCAGCGTACAGGGGGCTGGCACCGGGGAGCTGTTTTTT
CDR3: CASSVQGAGTGELFF

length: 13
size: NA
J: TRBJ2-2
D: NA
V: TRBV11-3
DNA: TGTGCCAGCAGCCGAACACGTACCGGGGAGCTGTTTTTT
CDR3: CASSRTRTGELFF

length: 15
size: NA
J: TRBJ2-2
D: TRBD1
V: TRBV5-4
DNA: TGTGCCAGCAGCCCCGGACAGGGGAACACCGGGGAGCTGTTTTTT
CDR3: CASSPGQGNTGELFF

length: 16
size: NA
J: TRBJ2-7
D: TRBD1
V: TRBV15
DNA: TGTGCCACCAGCAGGGCCCCCCAGGGGGTAGGTGGAGAGCAGTACTTC
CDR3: CATSRAPQGVGGEQYF

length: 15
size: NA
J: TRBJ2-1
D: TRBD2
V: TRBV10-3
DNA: TGTGCCATCAGTTTTACTAGCGGGGACTACAATGAGCAGTTCTTC
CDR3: CAISFTSGDYNEQFF

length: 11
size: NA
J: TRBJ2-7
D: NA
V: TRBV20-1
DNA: TGCAGTGCTGGGGGACGGAGAGAGCAGTACTTC
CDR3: CSAGGRREQYF

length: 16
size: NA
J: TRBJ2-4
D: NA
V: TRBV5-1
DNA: TGCGCCAGCAGCTCCGGAGTCTGGGGGGCCAAAAACATTCAGTACTTC
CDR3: CASSSGVWGAKNIQYF

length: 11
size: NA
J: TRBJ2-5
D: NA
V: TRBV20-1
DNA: TGCAGTGCTAGGGCGGGGGAGACCCAGTACTTC
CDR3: CSARAGETQYF

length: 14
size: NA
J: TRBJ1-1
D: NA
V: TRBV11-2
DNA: TGTGCCAGCAGCTCGGGACGGTTGAACACTGAAGCTTTCTTT
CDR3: CASSSGRLNTEAFF

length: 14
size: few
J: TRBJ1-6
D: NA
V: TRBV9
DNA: TGTGCCAGCAGCGTAGAGGGCGACCGTTCACCCCTCCACTTT
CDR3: CASSVEGDRSPLHF